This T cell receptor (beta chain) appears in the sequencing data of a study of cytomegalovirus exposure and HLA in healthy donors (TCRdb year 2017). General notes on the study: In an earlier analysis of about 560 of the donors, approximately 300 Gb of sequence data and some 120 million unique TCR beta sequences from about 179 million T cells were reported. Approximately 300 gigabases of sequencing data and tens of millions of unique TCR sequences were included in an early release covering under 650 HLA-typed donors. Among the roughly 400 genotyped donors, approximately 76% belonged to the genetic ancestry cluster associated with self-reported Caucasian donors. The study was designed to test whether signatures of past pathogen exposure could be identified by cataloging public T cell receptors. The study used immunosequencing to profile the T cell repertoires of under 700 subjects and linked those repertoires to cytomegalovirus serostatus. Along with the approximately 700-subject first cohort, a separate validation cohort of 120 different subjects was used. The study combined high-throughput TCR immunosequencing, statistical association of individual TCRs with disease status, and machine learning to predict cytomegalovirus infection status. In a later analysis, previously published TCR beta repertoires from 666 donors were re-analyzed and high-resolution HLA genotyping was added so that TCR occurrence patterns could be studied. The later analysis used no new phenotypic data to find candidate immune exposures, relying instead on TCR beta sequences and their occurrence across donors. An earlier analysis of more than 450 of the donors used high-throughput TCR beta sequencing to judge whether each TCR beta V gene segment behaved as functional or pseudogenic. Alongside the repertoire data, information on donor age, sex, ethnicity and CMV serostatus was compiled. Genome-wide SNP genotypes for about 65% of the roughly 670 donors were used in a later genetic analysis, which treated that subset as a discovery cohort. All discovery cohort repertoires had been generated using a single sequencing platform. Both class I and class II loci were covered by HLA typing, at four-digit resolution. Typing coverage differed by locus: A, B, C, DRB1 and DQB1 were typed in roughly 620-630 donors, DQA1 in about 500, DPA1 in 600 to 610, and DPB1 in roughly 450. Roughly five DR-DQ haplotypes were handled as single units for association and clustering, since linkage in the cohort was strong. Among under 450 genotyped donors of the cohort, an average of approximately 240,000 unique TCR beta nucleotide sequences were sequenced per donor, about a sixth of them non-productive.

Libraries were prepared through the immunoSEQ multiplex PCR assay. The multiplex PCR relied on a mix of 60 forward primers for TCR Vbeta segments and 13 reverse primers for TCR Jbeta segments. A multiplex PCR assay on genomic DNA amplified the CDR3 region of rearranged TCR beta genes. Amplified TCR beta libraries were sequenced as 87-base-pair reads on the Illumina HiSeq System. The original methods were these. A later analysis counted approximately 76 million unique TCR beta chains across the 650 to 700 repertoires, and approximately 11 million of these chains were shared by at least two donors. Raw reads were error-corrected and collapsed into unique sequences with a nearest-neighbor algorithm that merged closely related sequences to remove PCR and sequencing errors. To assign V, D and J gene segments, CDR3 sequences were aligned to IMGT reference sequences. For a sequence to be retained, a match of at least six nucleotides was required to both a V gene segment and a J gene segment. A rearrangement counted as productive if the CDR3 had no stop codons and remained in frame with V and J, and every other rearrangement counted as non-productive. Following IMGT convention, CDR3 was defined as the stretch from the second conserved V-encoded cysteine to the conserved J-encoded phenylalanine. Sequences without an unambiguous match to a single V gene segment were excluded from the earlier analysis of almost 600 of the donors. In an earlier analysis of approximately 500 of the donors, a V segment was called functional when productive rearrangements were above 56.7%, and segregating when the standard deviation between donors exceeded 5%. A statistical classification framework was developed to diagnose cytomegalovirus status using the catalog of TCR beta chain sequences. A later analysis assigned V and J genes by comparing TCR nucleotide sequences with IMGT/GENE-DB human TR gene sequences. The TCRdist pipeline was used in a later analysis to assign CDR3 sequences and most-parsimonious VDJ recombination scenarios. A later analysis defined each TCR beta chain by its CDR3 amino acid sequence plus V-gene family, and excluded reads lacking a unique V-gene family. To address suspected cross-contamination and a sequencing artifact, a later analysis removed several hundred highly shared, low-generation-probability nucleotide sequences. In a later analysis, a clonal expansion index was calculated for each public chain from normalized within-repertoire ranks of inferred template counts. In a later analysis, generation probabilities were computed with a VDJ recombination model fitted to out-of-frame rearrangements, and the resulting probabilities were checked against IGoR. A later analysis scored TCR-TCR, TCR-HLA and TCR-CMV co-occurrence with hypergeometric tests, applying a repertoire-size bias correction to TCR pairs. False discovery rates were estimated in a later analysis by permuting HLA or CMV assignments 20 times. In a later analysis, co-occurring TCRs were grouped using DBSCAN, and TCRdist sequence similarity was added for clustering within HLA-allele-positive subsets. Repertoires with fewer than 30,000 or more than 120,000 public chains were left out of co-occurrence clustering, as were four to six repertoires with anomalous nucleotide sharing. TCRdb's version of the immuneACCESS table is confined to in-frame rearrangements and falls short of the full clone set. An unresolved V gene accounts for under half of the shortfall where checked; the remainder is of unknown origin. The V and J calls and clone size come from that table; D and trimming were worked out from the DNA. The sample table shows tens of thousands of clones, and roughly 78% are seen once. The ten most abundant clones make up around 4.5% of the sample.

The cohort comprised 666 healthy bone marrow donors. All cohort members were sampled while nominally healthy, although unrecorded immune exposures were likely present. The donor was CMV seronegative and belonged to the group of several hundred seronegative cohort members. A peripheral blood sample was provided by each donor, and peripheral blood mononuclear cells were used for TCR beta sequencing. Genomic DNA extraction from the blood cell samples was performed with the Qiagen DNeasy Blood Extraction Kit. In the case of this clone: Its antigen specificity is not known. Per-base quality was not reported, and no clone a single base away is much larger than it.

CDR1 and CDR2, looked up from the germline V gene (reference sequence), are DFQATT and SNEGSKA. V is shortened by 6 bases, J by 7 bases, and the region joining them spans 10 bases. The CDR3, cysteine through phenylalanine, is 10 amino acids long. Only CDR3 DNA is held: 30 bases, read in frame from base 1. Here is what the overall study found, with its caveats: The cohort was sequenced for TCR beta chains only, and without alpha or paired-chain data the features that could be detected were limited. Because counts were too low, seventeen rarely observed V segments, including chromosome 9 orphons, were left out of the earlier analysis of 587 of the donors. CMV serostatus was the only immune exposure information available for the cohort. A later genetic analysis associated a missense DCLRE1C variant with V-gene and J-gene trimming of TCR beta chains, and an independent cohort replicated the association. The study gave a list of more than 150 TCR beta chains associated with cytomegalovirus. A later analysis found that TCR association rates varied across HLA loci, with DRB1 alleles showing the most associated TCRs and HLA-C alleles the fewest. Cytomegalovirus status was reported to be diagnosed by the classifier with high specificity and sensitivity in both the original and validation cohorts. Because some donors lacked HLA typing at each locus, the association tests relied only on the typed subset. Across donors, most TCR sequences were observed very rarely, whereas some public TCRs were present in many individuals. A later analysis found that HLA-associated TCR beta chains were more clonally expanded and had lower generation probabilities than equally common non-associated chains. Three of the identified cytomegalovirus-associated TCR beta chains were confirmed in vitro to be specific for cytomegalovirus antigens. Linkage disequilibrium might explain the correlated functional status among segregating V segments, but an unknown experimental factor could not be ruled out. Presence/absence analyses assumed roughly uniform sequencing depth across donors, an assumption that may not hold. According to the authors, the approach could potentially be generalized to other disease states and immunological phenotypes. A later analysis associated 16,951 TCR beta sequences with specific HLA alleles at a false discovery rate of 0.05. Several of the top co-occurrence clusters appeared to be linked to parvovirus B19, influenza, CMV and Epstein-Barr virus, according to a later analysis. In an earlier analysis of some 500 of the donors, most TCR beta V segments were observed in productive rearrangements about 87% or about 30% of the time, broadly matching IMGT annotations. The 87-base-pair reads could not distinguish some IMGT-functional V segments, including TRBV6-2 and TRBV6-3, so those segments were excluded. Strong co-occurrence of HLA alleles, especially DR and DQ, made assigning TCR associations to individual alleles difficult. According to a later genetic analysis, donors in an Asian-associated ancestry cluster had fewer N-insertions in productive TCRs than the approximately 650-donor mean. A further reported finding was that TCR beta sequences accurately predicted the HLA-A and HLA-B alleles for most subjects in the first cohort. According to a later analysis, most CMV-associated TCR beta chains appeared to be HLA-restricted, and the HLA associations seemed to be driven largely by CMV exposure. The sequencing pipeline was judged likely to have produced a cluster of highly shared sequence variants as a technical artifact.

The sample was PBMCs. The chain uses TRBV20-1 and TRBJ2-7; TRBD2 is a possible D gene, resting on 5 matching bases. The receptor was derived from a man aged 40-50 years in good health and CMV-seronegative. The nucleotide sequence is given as TGCAGTGCCGTAGAGGGTGAGCAGTACTTC. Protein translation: CSAVEGEQYF.